The TCR beta chain described here comes from a study of CD8+CD57+ T cells in acquired aplastic anemia. The wider study: Mean DNA quantity obtained from sorted CD4+ and CD8+ cells was about 3 ug. General observations from the study: Patients and controls were found to share 25 to 35 CD8+ CDR3 sequences.

Investigators profiled TCR beta VDJ and CDR3 from genomic DNA template. TCRdb fed the reads into MiXCR, producing one record per CDR3 protein. The sample consists of about 98,000 distinct CDR3 sequences, roughly 70% of them appearing once. Turning to this clonotype: Its antigen remains unknown.

An expansion of CD8+CD57+ cells by flow cytometry had been shown in patients chosen for sequencing. Severe acquired aplastic anemia affected all patients. Blood sampling was performed on the patients, and none of them had received therapy by then. The sequence was collected from a human donor with aplastic anemia. The specimen was sorted CD4+, CD8+, or CD8+CD57+ T cells (not recorded which) from PBMCs.

Written as DNA, the CDR3 is TGTGCCAGCAGCTCGGGGGGGGTAACCTACGAGCAGTACTTC. The encoded protein is CASSSGGVTYEQYF. The rearrangement uses TRBV5-6 and TRBJ2-7; 8 bases fit TRBD2. V lost 3 bases, J lost 2 bases, and 4 bases stayed unmatched. The CDR3 totals 14 residues. Looked up from germline, CDR1 is SGHDT and CDR2 is YYEEEE. The full variable domain, its missing parts supplied by reference TRBV5-6 and TRBJ2-7, is DAGVTQSPTHLIKTRGQQVTLRCSPKSGHDTVSWYQQALGQGPQFIFQYYEEEERQRGNFPDRFSGHQFPNYSSELNVNALLLGDSALYLCASSSGGVTYEQYFGPGTRLTVT.